The 9 T cell receptor beta chains given below trace back to one sample, sequenced in a study of shared clonotypes between healthy human individuals. CD45RO-negative, CCR7-selected cells formed the naive CD8 fraction, which excluded terminally differentiated effector memory CD45RA+ cells. TCRdb keeps only in-frame clones here, not all; method: immunoSEQ multiplex PCR. The table includes 660,000 or so clones, approximately 96% detected once. Sequences were obtained from naive CD8+ T cells sorted from blood. The receptors originated from a woman in her thirties in good health.

The V and J genes are TRBV7-9 and TRBJ1-2; 12 bases align to TRBD1. V gave up 2 bases and J gave up 7 bases; unmatched junction bases: 8. Per germline, CDR1 SEHNR and CDR2 FQNEAQ (reference sequence). CDR3 size: 16 residues. CDR3 residues: CASSLYGTGGYGGYTF. The DNA of the CDR3 is TGTGCCAGCAGCTTATATGGGACAGGGGGCTACGGTGGCTACACCTTC.

The rearrangement links TRBV19 to TRBJ1-6; D not certain. Germline V gene data show CDR1 as LNHDA and CDR2 as SQIVND (reference sequence). V gave up 3 bases and J gave up 3 bases, with 6 bases separating them. The CDR3 is made up of 14 amino acids. The CDR3 protein is CASSIPDYNSPLHF. As DNA, the CDR3 is TGTGCCAGTAGTATCCCAGACTATAATTCACCCCTCCACTTT.

The V and J genes are TRBV2 and TRBJ1-1; D perhaps matches TRBD1 (5 bases). Trimming cost V 6 bases and J 5 bases, with 13 bases left between them. CDR1 is SNHLY and CDR2 is FYNNEI in the germline V gene. The CDR3 is made up of 13 amino acids. CDR3 bases: TGTGCCAGCAGGAACAGGTTCGGGACTGAAGCTTTCTTT. It translates to CASRNRFGTEAFF.

The gene calls are TRBV5-4 and TRBJ2-2; D perhaps matches TRBD1 (5 bases). CDR1 is SGHNT and CDR2 is YYREEE in the germline V gene (reference sequence). The CDR3 has 17 residues. Trimming stripped 0 bases from V and 3 bases from J, with 15 bases between. CDR3 sequence: CASSLDPQGEDTGELFF. CDR3 DNA: TGTGCCAGCAGCTTGGATCCCCAGGGTGAAGACACCGGGGAGCTGTTTTTT.

The chain recombines TRBV5-1 with TRBJ2-5; a possible D gene is TRBD2 (6 bases). Germline values: CDR1 SGHRS, CDR2 YFSETQ. This CDR3 has 16 amino acids. The germline V and J ends were trimmed by 4 bases and 0 bases, with 16 bases remaining between them. CDR3 in amino acids: CASSEGTRKYQETQYF. For the CDR3, the DNA is TGCGCCAGCAGCGAGGGGACTCGAAAGTACCAAGAGACCCAGTACTTC.

V gene TRBV28 combines with J gene TRBJ2-7; 10 bases are a match to TRBD1. The CDR3 sequence is 16 residues long. V lost 6 bases to trimming and J lost 4 bases; unmatched junction nucleotides: 12. The germline CDR1 and CDR2 sequences are MDHEN and SYDVKM. The CDR3, as DNA: TGTGCCAGCAGGTCCGGGACAGGGGCATTTCTATACGAGCAGTACTTC. It translates to CASRSGTGAFLYEQYF.

V usage is TRBV19 and J usage is TRBJ2-1; 12 positions match TRBD2. Germline V CDR1 and CDR2: LNHDA, SQIVND (reference sequence). This CDR3 spans 15 amino acids. V gave up 3 bases and J gave up 6 bases; unmatched junction bases: 3. This CDR3 is CASSILAGGPNEQFF. For the CDR3, the DNA is TGTGCCAGTAGTATCCTAGCGGGAGGGCCCAATGAGCAGTTCTTC.

About this clone itself: Other DNA sequences in the same sample also yield this CDR3. The chain links TRBV29-1 to TRBJ2-1; a possible D gene is TRBD2 (5 bases). Deletions cut 4 bases from V and 7 bases from J, with 5 bases between. The CDR3 runs to 10 residues. Germline lookup yields CDR1 SQVTM and CDR2 ANQGSEA. Here the CDR3 reads CSVAGNEQFF. The DNA of the CDR3 is TGCAGCGTTGCGGGGAATGAGCAGTTCTTC.

The chain carries TRBV30 and TRBJ2-7; 7 bases map to TRBD2. V was pared by 3 bases and J by 2 bases, with 10 bases of the junction left unmatched. The CDR3 runs 15 residues. CDR1 is GTSNPN and CDR2 is SVGIG in the germline V gene (reference sequence). CDR3 bases: TGTGCCTGGAGCTCACCCCGGGACTATCCCTACGAGCAGTACTTC. It translates to CAWSSPRDYPYEQYF.